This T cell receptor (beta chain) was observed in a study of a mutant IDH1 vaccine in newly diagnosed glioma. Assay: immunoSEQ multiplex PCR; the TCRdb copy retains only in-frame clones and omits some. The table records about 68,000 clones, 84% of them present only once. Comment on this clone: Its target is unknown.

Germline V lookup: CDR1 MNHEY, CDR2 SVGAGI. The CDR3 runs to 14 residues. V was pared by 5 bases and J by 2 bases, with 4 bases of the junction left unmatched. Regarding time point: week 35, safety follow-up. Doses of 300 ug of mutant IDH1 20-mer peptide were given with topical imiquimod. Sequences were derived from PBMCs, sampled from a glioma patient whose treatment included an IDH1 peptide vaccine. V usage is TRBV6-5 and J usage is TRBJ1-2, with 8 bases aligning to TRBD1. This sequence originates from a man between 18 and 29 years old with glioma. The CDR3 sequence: CASSLGTGNYGYTF. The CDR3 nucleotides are TGTGCCAGCAGTCTTGGGACAGGAAACTATGGCTACACCTTC.